The 3 T cell receptor beta chains listed next were all sequenced from one sample in a study of technical replicates of blood from several donors. Produced via immunoSEQ multiplex PCR; TCRdb's table is partial and in-frame only. This repertoire shows over 75,000 clones, approximately 96% found once; its top ten account for around 0.31%. The sample taken for sequencing was T cells isolated from PBMCs. These receptor sequences come from a human donor in good health.

This sequence joins TRBV5-6 and TRBJ1-3; 8 nucleotides line up with TRBD1. V shed 4 bases, J shed 4 bases, and the junction held 4 bases outside the gene matches. Germline V gene data show CDR1 as SGHDT and CDR2 as YYEEEE. This CDR3 contains 14 residues. CDR3 sequence (DNA): TGTGCCAGCAGCGGTGGACAGGGAGGAAACACCATATATTTT. Encoded protein: CASSGGQGGNTIYF. Full variable domain (rest looked up from reference TRBV5-6 and TRBJ1-3): DAGVTQSPTHLIKTRGQQVTLRCSPKSGHDTVSWYQQALGQGPQFIFQYYEEEERQRGNFPDRFSGHQFPNYSSELNVNALLLGDSALYLCASSGGQGGNTIYFGEGSWLTVV.

This clone has only one observation. The V and J genes are TRBV5-1 and TRBJ2-1, with no clear D. V was trimmed by 2 bases and J by 8 bases, leaving 8 bases between them. The CDR3 is 12 amino acids. Germline V lookup: CDR1 SGHRS, CDR2 YFSETQ. The CDR3 loop reads CASSLVGDEQFF. In nucleotides, the CDR3 is TGCGCCAGCAGCTTAGTGGGCGATGAGCAGTTCTTC.

The chain combines TRBV7-9 with TRBJ2-3; 14 bases fit TRBD2. V lost 6 bases to trimming and J lost 1 base; unmatched junction nucleotides: 9. Germline V gives CDR1 SEHNR, CDR2 FQNEAQ (reference sequence). This CDR3 has 18 residues. CDR3 in amino acids: CASSFPSGLAGGTDTQYF. CDR3 coding DNA: TGTGCCAGCAGTTTTCCTTCGGGACTAGCGGGAGGCACAGATACGCAGTATTTT.